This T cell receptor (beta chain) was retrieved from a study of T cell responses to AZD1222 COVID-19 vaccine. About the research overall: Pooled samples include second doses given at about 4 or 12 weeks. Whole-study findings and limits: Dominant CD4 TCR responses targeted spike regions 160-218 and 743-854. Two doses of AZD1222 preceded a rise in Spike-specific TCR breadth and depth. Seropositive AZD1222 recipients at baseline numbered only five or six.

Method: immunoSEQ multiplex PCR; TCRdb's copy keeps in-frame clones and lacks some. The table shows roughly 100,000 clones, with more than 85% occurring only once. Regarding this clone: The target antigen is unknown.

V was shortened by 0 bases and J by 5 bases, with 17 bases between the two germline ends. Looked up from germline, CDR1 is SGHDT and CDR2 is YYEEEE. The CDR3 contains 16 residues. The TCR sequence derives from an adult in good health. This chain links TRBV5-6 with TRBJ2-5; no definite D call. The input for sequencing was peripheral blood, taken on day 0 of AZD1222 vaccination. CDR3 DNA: TGTGCCAGCAGCTTGGGGGGTCGCTCGTTAGGGGAGACCCAGTACTTC. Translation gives CASSLGGRSLGETQYF.